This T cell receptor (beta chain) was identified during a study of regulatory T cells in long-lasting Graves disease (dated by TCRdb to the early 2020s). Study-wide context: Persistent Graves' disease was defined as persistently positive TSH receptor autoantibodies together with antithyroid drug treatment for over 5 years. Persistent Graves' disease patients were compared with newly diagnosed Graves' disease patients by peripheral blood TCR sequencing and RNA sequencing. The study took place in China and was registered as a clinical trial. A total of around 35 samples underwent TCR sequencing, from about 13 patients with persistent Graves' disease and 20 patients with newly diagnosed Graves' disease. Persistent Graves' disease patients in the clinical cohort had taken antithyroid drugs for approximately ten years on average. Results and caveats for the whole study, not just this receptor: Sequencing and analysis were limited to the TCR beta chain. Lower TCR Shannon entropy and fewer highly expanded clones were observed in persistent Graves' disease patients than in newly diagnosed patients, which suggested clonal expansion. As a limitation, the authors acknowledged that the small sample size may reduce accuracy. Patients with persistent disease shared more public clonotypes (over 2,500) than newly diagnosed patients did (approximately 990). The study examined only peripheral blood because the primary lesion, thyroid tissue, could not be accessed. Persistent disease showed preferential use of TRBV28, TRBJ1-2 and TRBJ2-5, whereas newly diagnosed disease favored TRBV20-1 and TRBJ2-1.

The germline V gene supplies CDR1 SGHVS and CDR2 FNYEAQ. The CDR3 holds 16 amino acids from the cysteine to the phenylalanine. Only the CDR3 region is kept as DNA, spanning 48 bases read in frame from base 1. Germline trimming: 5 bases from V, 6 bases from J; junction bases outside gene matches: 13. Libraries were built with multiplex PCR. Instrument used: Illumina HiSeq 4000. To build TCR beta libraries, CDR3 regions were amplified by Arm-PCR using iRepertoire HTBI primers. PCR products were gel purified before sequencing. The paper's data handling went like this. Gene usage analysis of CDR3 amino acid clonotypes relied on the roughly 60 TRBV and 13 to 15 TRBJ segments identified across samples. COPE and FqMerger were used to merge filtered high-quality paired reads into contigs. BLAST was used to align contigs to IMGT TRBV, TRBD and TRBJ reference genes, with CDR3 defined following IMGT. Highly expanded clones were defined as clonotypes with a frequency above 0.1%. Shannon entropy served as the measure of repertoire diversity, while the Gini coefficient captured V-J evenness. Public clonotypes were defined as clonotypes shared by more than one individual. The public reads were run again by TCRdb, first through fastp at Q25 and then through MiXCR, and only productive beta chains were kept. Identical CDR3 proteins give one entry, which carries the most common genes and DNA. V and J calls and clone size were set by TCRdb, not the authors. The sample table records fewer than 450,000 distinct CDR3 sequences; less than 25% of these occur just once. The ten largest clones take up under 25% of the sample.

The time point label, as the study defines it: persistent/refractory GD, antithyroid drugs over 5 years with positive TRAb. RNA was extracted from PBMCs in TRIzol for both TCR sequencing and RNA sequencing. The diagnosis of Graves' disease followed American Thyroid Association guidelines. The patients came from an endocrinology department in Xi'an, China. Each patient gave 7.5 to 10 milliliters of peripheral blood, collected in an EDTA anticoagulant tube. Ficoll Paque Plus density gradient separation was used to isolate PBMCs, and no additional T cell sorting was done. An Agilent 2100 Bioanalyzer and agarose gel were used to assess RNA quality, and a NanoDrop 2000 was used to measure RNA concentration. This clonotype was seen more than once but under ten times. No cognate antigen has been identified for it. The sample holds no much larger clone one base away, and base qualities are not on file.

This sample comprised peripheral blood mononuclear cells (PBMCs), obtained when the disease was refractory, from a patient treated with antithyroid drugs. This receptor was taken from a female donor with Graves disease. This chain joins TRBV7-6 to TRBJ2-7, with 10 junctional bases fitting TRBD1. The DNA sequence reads TGTGCCAGCAGCGCACTCTTGGACAGGGGGACCGCCGAGCAGTACTTC. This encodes CASSALLDRGTAEQYF.